The rows below give T cell receptor beta chains drawn from one sample of a study of blood T cell repertoires in COVID-19. Sequencing was performed with immunoSEQ multiplex PCR; in TCRdb, only in-frame clones are kept and a portion is missing. The repertoire has just over 250,000 clones, over 75% of them found once; the top ten carry 10% to 13%. Input material: peripheral blood. These TCRs come from a woman in her sixties or seventies with COVID-19, enrolled during active disease. CDR3s include the opening cysteine and the closing phenylalanine or tryptophan. The D gene is left open where the match is weak. Clone size is given for some rows only: seen once, a few or many times, or a class if the clone is expanded.

d_gene | abundance | j_gene | v_gene | CDR3aa | CDR3nt
. | . | TRBJ2-5 | TRBV28 | CASSLGGRGAQYF | TGTGCCAGCAGTTTAGGTGGCAGGGGGGCCCAGTACTTC
. | . | TRBJ1-3 | TRBV6-5 | CASRRGSGNTIYF | TGTGCCAGCAGAAGGGGTTCTGGAAACACCATATATTTT
. | . | TRBJ1-2 | TRBV19 | CASSKGGTNNYGYTF | TGTGCCAGTAGCAAGGGGGGGACGAATAACTATGGCTACACCTTC
. | . | TRBJ1-5 | TRBV19 | CASNVQVSVNQPQHF | TGTGCCAGTAACGTACAGGTTTCAGTCAATCAGCCCCAGCATTTT
. | . | TRBJ1-2 | TRBV30 | CAWRAGWRGGYGYTF | TGTGCCTGGAGGGCGGGTTGGAGGGGTGGATATGGCTACACCTTC
TRBD1 | . | TRBJ1-3 | TRBV7-8 | CASSLGQRNTIYF | TGTGCCAGCAGCTTGGGACAGAGAAACACCATATATTTT
. | . | TRBJ2-6 | TRBV5-1 | CASRFLPGQSSGANVLTF | TGCGCCAGCAGGTTTCTCCCCGGACAGAGCTCTGGGGCCAACGTCCTGACTTTC
. | . | TRBJ2-2 | TRBV5-4 | CASSFSGWGTGELFF | TGTGCCAGCAGCTTTTCAGGGTGGGGCACCGGGGAGCTGTTTTTT
. | . | TRBJ1-2 | TRBV28 | CASSSDSYGYTF | TGTGCCAGCAGTTCCGACAGCTATGGCTACACCTTC
TRBD2 | . | TRBJ2-5 | TRBV7-9 | CASSFGTTGETQYF | TGTGCCAGCAGCTTCGGGACTACTGGCGAGACCCAGTACTTC
. | . | TRBJ1-1 | TRBV9 | CASSSDTNTEAFF | TGTGCCAGCAGCTCGGACACGAACACTGAAGCTTTCTTT
TRBD1 | . | TRBJ1-2 | TRBV10-3 | CAIREGTGASNYGYTF | TGTGCCATCAGAGAAGGGACAGGGGCTTCAAACTATGGCTACACCTTC
. | . | TRBJ2-1 | TRBV3-1/TRBV3-2 | CASSPATSYNEQFF | TGTGCCAGCAGCCCCGCTACCTCCTACAATGAGCAGTTCTTC
. | . | TRBJ1-1 | TRBV2 | CASSEPQQGGGTEAFF | TGTGCCAGCAGTGAACCTCAGCAGGGAGGAGGGACTGAAGCTTTCTTT
TRBD2 | . | TRBJ2-1 | TRBV11-2 | CASSFFIAGGEQFF | TGTGCCAGCAGCTTCTTCATAGCGGGAGGTGAGCAGTTCTTC
TRBD2 | once | TRBJ2-5 | TRBV3-1/TRBV3-2 | CASNLGGGETQYF | TGTGCCAGCAACCTTGGGGGGGGAGAGACCCAGTACTTC
. | . | TRBJ2-7 | TRBV5-1 | CASSLPQLTGSSYEQYF | TGCGCCAGCAGCTTGCCTCAATTAACAGGGAGCTCCTACGAGCAGTACTTC
TRBD2 | . | TRBJ2-7 | TRBV5-6 | CASSPRLAGAAAEQYF | TGTGCCAGCAGCCCGAGACTAGCGGGAGCTGCCGCCGAGCAGTACTTC